This T cell receptor beta chain appears in the sequencing data of a study of blood T cell repertoires in COVID-19. Study at large: Spain, Italy and the United States supplied samples that represented acute and convalescent COVID-19.

Deletions cut 4 bases from V and 0 bases from J, with 13 bases between. The CDR3 runs 15 residues. From germline, CDR1 is SGHDN and CDR2 FVKESK. This clone was counted once. Some clones are missing from TCRdb's copy, which holds only in-frame ones; the method was immunoSEQ multiplex PCR. The sample consists of about 81,000 clones, around 88% of them appearing once. What was sequenced was peripheral blood. The sequence came from an elderly woman with acute or convalescent COVID-19. The chain recombines TRBV14 with TRBJ2-7; D remains unclear. The CDR3 bases are TGTGCCAGCAGCCGCGCCGGCTGGAGCTCCTACGAGCAGTACTTC. It yields the protein CASSRAGWSSYEQYF.